This TCR beta chain was captured in a study of shared clonotypes between healthy human individuals. Germline CDR1 MNHNS, CDR2 SASEGT. This CDR3 is built from 12 residues. Trimming cost V 9 bases and J 3 bases, with 12 bases left between them. TCRdb's copy holds only in-frame clones and misses some; the assay was immunoSEQ multiplex PCR. The sample records 1.4 million or so clones, approximately 98.5% being singletons. This rearrangement joins TRBV6-1 to TRBJ2-7; D not resolved. The sequence was obtained from a man between 25 and 39 years old in good health. The sample comprised naive CD4+ T cells sorted from blood. As for subset: CD45RA+ positively selected. The CDR3 bases are TGTGCCAGTCAATTCGGCTTCTACGAGCAGTACTTC. Protein sequence: CASQFGFYEQYF.